The next 29 T cell receptor beta chains were all read from a single sample in a study of molecular identifiers for immune sequencing clone quantification (dated by TCRdb to the late 2010s). The library relied on PCR. The run used a NextSeq 500. TCRdb reworked the public reads: Q25 trimming with fastp, MiXCR clone assembly, productive beta chains retained. Every distinct CDR3 protein forms one entry, paired with its most common genes and DNA. The sample records roughly 90,000 distinct CDR3 sequences, 20% to 30% of which are singletons. The ten largest clones add up to about 0.73% of the sample. The source material was naive CD8+ T cells from blood, with Jurkat cell RNA spiked in. The meaning of the sample's cell subset or site label: FACS-sorted CD8+CD4-CCR7+CD45RA+ naive T cells. These TCRs come from a human donor in good health. Some libraries in this study had Jurkat cell RNA spiked in.

This clonotype occurred a few times. In nucleotides, the CDR3 is TGTGCCAGTCGAAAAGGCGGGTCCGAAAAACTGTTTTTT. Its protein is CASRKGGSEKLFF. The V call is TRBV27, the J call TRBJ1-4, with no clear D. V shed 9 bases and J shed 8 bases, with 16 bases lying between them. Looked up from germline, CDR1 is MNHEY and CDR2 is SMNVEV (reference sequence). This CDR3 has 13 residues.

This clonotype came up many times. The rearrangement links TRBV7-2 to TRBJ1-1, with D possibly matching TRBD1 (5 bases). Between the trimmed V and J ends, which lost 1 base and 4 bases, there was a span of 13 bases. The germline V gene encodes CDR1 SGHTA and CDR2 FQGNSA. The CDR3 is made up of 15 amino acids. The CDR3 DNA reads as TGTGCCAGCAGCTTAGAGAGCATGCAGGGCACTGAAGCTTTCTTT. Its protein product is CASSLESMQGTEAFF.

The V and J genes are TRBV20-1 and TRBJ2-1, with D unresolved. CDR1 and CDR2 (germline): DFQATT, SNEGSKA (reference sequence). Trimming left V 1 base short and J 6 bases short, with 4 bases between. The CDR3 consists of 11 residues. CDR3 DNA: TGCAGTGCTAGAGTAATCAATGAGCAGTTCTTC. Protein sequence: CSARVINEQFF.

The chain carries TRBV7-9 and TRBJ2-3, with a possible D match to TRBD2 (6 bases). V lost 1 base and J 10 bases, leaving 18 bases between the germline ends. Germline V gene data show CDR1 as SEHNR and CDR2 as FQNEAQ (reference sequence). The CDR3 has 15 residues. The CDR3 loop is CASSLGDGPRDAQYF. The CDR3 nucleotides are TGTGCCAGCAGCTTAGGGGACGGACCGCGGGATGCGCAGTATTTT.

This clonotype was recorded at least ten times. The rearrangement joins TRBV6-5 to TRBJ2-2; D perhaps matches TRBD1 (5 bases). The CDR3 has 12 residues. V was trimmed by 10 bases and J by 2 bases, leaving 8 bases between them. Germline CDR1 is MNHEY and CDR2 is SVGAGI. CDR3 nucleotides: TGTGCCATTAGGACAAACACCGGGGAGCTGTTTTTT. Translated, it gives CAIRTNTGELFF.

As regards this clonotype: A much larger clonotype is one base distant, so this may be a read error. V gene TRBV11-2 combines with J gene TRBJ2-7; TRBD1 aligns across 10 bases. The CDR3 runs to 13 residues. The V segment lost 3 bases and the J segment 10 bases; nucleotides outside the gene matches: 6. Per germline, CDR1 SGHAT and CDR2 FQNNGV. The CDR3, as DNA: TGTGCCAGCAGCTTCTTCGGACAGGGGGAACAGTACTTC. Translation gives CASSFFGQGEQYF.

At least ten counts were recorded for this clonotype. The rearrangement joins TRBV4-3 to TRBJ1-1; a possible D gene is TRBD1 (5 bases). Germline CDR1 LGHNA, CDR2 YSLEER. This CDR3 has 15 amino acids. V lost 0 bases and J lost 1, with 9 bases in between. CDR3 DNA: TGCGCCAGCAGCCAAGATCAGGGACCGAACACTGAAGCTTTCTTT. It encodes CASSQDQGPNTEAFF.

At least ten counts were recorded for this clonotype. The chain joins TRBV18 to TRBJ2-3; D uncertain. The CDR3 runs to 14 residues. Between the trimmed V and J ends, which lost 5 bases and 6 bases, there was a span of 15 bases. CDR1 KGHSH and CDR2 LQKENI come from the germline V gene. CDR3 nucleotide sequence: TGTGCCAGCTCATTCGGACGGTCCCCGGATACGCAGTATTTT. This gives the protein CASSFGRSPDTQYF.

In regard to this clonotype: Its ends do not fully match the called genes, so a read error is possible. This chain joins TRBV12-3 or TRBV12-4 and TRBJ2-3; D ambiguous. There are 16 residues in the CDR3. CDR3 coding DNA: TGTGCCGGCAGTCCCCTTGACTCCTCTAGCACAGATACGCAGTATTTT. Translation gives CAGSPLDSSSTDTQYF.

This chain connects TRBV5-5 to TRBJ2-3; TRBD2 is a possible D gene (6 bases). Germline values: CDR1 SGHKS, CDR2 YYEKEE (reference sequence). Trimming removed 3 bases at V and 2 bases at J, with 13 bases between. The CDR3 contains 15 residues. The DNA for the CDR3 is TGTGCCAGCAGCTATGCGGGGAGGATCACAGATACGCAGTATTTT. This translates into CASSYAGRITDTQYF.

This clonotype was counted ten times or more. The chain has TRBV6-2 or TRBV6-3 and TRBJ1-1; possibly TRBD1 for D (6 bases). The CDR3 covers 13 residues. V dropped 6 bases and J dropped 5 bases, with 13 bases sitting between them. Germline lookup yields CDR1 MNHEY and CDR2 SVGEGT. CDR3 amino acids: CASSAAGVTEAFF. The CDR3 bases are TGTGCCAGCAGCGCAGCAGGGGTTACTGAAGCTTTCTTT.

The chain uses TRBV6-5 and TRBJ2-1, with TRBD2 identical over 12 bases. V lost 0 bases and J lost 10; bases outside the gene matches: 13. From germline, CDR1 is MNHEY and CDR2 SVGAGI. The CDR3 is 18 amino acids. This CDR3 is CASSYSGVRLAGAFEQFF. DNA of the CDR3: TGTGCCAGCAGTTACTCCGGCGTTCGACTAGCGGGAGCTTTCGAGCAGTTCTTC.

A note on this clonotype: This could be a read error, since a much larger clone is one nucleotide away. CDR3 sequence reads: CASSQNPPGPSETQYF. The CDR3 DNA reads TGTGCCAGCAGCCAAAACCCTCCTGGACCTTCGGAGACCCAGTACTTC. The rearrangement links TRBV14 to TRBJ2-5; D unclear. V lost 2 bases and J 5 bases, leaving 18 bases between the germline ends. The CDR3 has 16 residues. CDR1 is SGHDN and CDR2 is FVKESK in the germline V gene. Full variable domain (missing parts from reference TRBV14 and TRBJ2-5): EAGVTQFPSHSVIEKGQTVTLRCDPISGHDNLYWYRRVMGKEIKFLLHFVKESKQDESGMPNNRFLAERTGGTYSTLKVQPAELEDSGVYFCASSQNPPGPSETQYFGPGTRLLVL.

This clonotype was seen repeatedly, ten times or more. V usage is TRBV28 and J usage is TRBJ2-7; D not resolved. In germline, CDR1 is MDHEN, CDR2 SYDVKM. The CDR3 length is 13 residues. Trimming stripped 5 bases from V and 2 bases from J, with 10 bases between. The CDR3, as DNA: TGTGCCAGCAGTCTGGACCGAACCTACGAGCAGTACTTC. The encoded protein is CASSLDRTYEQYF.

The rearrangement links TRBV2 to TRBJ1-5; 7 positions match TRBD1. Germline CDR1 reads SNHLY; CDR2 reads FYNNEI. The ends lost 8 bases at V and 10 bases at J; junction bases unmatched: 14. The CDR3 covers 14 residues. The CDR3 here is CASGTGTALSPQHF. The CDR3 DNA is TGTGCCAGCGGGACCGGGACAGCTTTATCCCCCCAGCATTTT.

This clonotype occurred a few times. V is TRBV6-2 or TRBV6-3 and J is TRBJ2-5; 10 bases are a match to TRBD2. This CDR3 has 12 amino acids. V gave up 6 bases and J gave up 12 bases; unmatched junction bases: 7. The germline CDR1 and CDR2 sequences are MNHEY and SVGEGT. The CDR3 region has the DNA TGTGCCAGCAGACCGAGTCTAGCGGGGGAGTACTTC. Translated: CASRPSLAGEYF.

This clonotype was counted many times. The chain joins TRBV6-5 to TRBJ2-2; TRBD1 might be the D (6 bases). CDR3 length: 15 amino acids. Germline CDR1 is MNHEY and CDR2 is SVGAGI. Trimming took 6 bases from V and 0 from J, leaving 11 bases between them. CDR3 protein: CASSPTGPNTGELFF. For the CDR3, the DNA is TGTGCCAGCAGCCCGACAGGCCCGAACACCGGGGAGCTGTTTTTT.

In this sample, this clonotype turned up many times. V is TRBV6-6 and J is TRBJ2-1; TRBD2 matches at 8 bases. Unmatched junction bases numbered 1, after V lost 2 bases and J lost 4 bases. The germline V gene has CDR1 MNHNY and CDR2 SVGAGI (reference sequence). There are 14 residues in the CDR3. The CDR3 DNA reads as TGTGCCAGCAGTTACCCGGGGGGGTACAATGAGCAGTTCTTC. It codes for CASSYPGGYNEQFF.

This clonotype was counted at least ten times. This rearrangement joins TRBV15 to TRBJ1-1; D unclear. The CDR3 runs 15 residues. CDR1 LNHNV and CDR2 YYDKDF come from the germline V gene (reference sequence). V was cut by 0 bases and J by 7 bases, with 15 bases left in between. Here the CDR3 DNA reads TGTGCCACCAGCAGAGACCGTGGGAGGGCGAGTGAAGCTTTCTTT. Protein product: CATSRDRGRASEAFF.

The rearrangement uses TRBV12-5 and TRBJ2-1; D remains ambiguous. V was shortened by 0 bases and J by 7 bases, with 7 bases between the two germline ends. Germline V gene sequence: CDR1 LGHNT, CDR2 FRNRAP. The CDR3 loop spans 13 amino acids. The CDR3 protein is CASGLVDGNEQFF. The CDR3 coding sequence is TGTGCTAGTGGTTTGGTTGATGGGAATGAGCAGTTCTTC.

V is TRBV20-1 and J is TRBJ2-1, with D unclear. V lost 5 bases, J lost 0 bases, and 11 bases lay in between. The CDR3 is made up of 14 amino acids. Germline assignment: CDR1 DFQATT and CDR2 SNEGSKA (reference sequence). CDR3 DNA: TGCAGTGCTGTAGCTGCATCCTCCTACAATGAGCAGTTCTTC. Its protein is CSAVAASSYNEQFF.

This clonotype was seen many times. This rearrangement joins TRBV29-1 to TRBJ2-3; TRBD2 matches at 10 bases. V shed 8 bases, J shed 3 bases, and the junction held 11 bases outside the gene matches. Germline values: CDR1 SQVTM, CDR2 ANQGSEA. The CDR3 loop spans 15 amino acids. The CDR3 coding sequence is TGCAGCTCCACGATTGGACTAGCGGTTACAGATACGCAGTATTTT. This sequence encodes CSSTIGLAVTDTQYF.

Comment on this clonotype: A much larger clone lies a single base off, so this may be a read error. This is likely a read error, given that the CDR3 carries no conserved phenylalanine or tryptophan at its end. This rearrangement joins TRBV6-5 to TRBJ2-3; 7 bases line up with TRBD1. This CDR3 is built from 12 residues. The germline CDR1 and CDR2 sequences are MNHEY and SVGAGI. In DNA, the CDR3 is TGTGCTGCCGGGACAGGCACAGATACGCAGTATATT. The encoded protein is CAAGTGTDTQYI.

The V gene is TRBV5-6, the J gene TRBJ2-7; unclear D gene. In germline, CDR1 is SGHDT, CDR2 YYEEEE. V gave up 0 bases and J gave up 5 bases, with 12 bases separating them. CDR3 length: 14 amino acids. The DNA for the CDR3 is TGTGCCAGCAGCTTGGTTTCTAGGGTCGACGAGCAGTACTTC. This sequence encodes CASSLVSRVDEQYF.

This clonotype came up many times. This chain links TRBV19 with TRBJ1-4, with 8 bases fitting TRBD1. The germline V gene encodes CDR1 LNHDA and CDR2 SQIVND (reference sequence). The CDR3 has 17 residues. V lost 5 bases, J lost 2 bases, and 10 bases stayed unmatched. CDR3 sequence reads: CASSSGTGLATNEKLFF. The CDR3 DNA reads TGTGCCAGTAGTTCTGGGACAGGCCTCGCCACTAATGAAAAACTGTTTTTT.

The V call is TRBV6-2 or TRBV6-3, the J call TRBJ1-1; D is undetermined. The CDR3 runs to 13 residues. Germline V gene data show CDR1 as MNHEY and CDR2 as SVGEGT. V lost 6 bases to trimming and J lost 3 bases, with 11 bases between them. The CDR3 spells CASSPNLYTEAFF. CDR3 DNA: TGTGCCAGCAGCCCAAATCTCTACACTGAAGCTTTCTTT.

On this clonotype itself: Given a much more abundant clone one base away, this may be a read error. A read error is likely, as this CDR3 ends without the conserved phenylalanine or tryptophan. This chain connects TRBV12-3 or TRBV12-4 to TRBJ1-4; no clear D. The ends were cut back, 6 bases at V and 5 bases at J, with 4 bases in the middle. This CDR3 is built from 11 residues. Written as DNA, the CDR3 is TGTGCCAGCAGGGGGAATGAAAAACTGTTTTCT. This encodes CASRGNEKLFS.

This clonotype has only a few counts. The rearrangement uses TRBV19 and TRBJ2-1, with D possibly being TRBD1 or TRBD2 (5 bases each). The CDR3 is 11 amino acids. V was clipped by 7 bases and J by 9 bases, with 10 bases between them. The germline V gene has CDR1 LNHDA and CDR2 SQIVND (reference sequence). CDR3 amino acids: CASTSGTEQFF. CDR3 DNA sequence: TGTGCCAGTACCTCCGGGACTGAGCAGTTCTTC.

The J gene is TRBJ2-6, the V gene TRBV29-1, with D maybe TRBD1 (6 bases). V shed 4 bases and J shed 7 bases, with 20 bases lying between them. CDR3 size: 16 residues. Germline CDR1 reads SQVTM; CDR2 reads ANQGSEA. CDR3 coding DNA: TGCAGCGTTGCAGCCGGACAGATGTTTGGTGCCAACGTCCTGACTTTC. Its translation: CSVAAGQMFGANVLTF.